This T cell receptor beta chain was profiled in a study of OX40 agonist ivuxolimab in advanced cancers. Regarding the research as a whole: Ivuxolimab was an agonistic, fully human IgG2 monoclonal antibody directed against OX40 (CD134), a costimulatory receptor. Intravenous ivuxolimab was administered to patients every 2 weeks at six dose levels: 0.01, 0.1, 0.3, 1.5, 3 and 10 mg/kg. Of the 50 to 55 dose-escalation patients, hepatocellular carcinoma was present in about 20, melanoma in some 15, renal cell carcinoma in 9 and head and neck cancer in 9. In the dose-escalation cohort, more than 75% of patients were male, and the mean age was approximately 60 years, with a range of 23 to 79. Patients were allowed to have had prior anti-PD-1, anti-PD-L1 or anti-CTLA-4 therapy, and 30% to 50% of the dose-escalation patients had previously received checkpoint inhibitors. Partial responses occurred in three dose-escalation patients: two with cutaneous melanoma and one with hepatocellular carcinoma. The purpose of peripheral TCRbeta sequencing was to test whether ivuxolimab changed TCR sequence diversity and led to clonal T-cell expansion. The paper covers the monotherapy dose-escalation part of the phase I ivuxolimab trial, which included N = 52 patients. Here is what the overall study found, with its caveats: Clonal expansion of both CD4+ and CD8+ blood T cells was observed from baseline to week 6 at doses 0.1 to 3.0 mg/kg. Low levels of normalized T-cell clonal expansion were also shown by some nonresponding patients. On average, CD8+ T cells showed more expanded clones than CD4+ T cells after ivuxolimab. In the 0.1-3.0 mg/kg groups, partial responders had among the lowest normalized peripheral clonal expansion, particularly in CD8+ T cells. The antigen specificity of the peripheral T cells that underwent clonal expansion was not determined.

Points on this clone: Its target antigen remains unknown. Within one base of it there is no much larger clone, and no base qualities were kept.

The trial excluded patients who had a history of autoimmune disease or who were on systemic immunosuppression. Peripheral blood for TCR sequencing was collected from all dose cohorts at baseline, on cycle 4 day 1, and on cycle 7 day 1. Samples were obtained from an open-label, multicenter, first-in-human phase I dose-escalation trial of ivuxolimab. Adults with locally advanced or metastatic melanoma, renal cell carcinoma, hepatocellular carcinoma or head and neck squamous cell carcinoma were enrolled in the trial. CD4+ and CD8+ T cells were sorted separately from peripheral blood before TCR sequencing. For sequencing of the TCRbeta CDR3 region, genomic DNA was extracted from the sorted cells. The immunoSEQ Assay was used for sequencing of TCRbeta CDR3 regions. Held by TCRdb, this immuneACCESS table contains in-frame sequences only and omits some clones. Under half of the omission traces to an unresolved V gene where checked; the cause of the rest is unknown. The table for this sample lists tens of thousands of clones; 85% to 95% of them were counted only once. The top ten constitute approximately 0.39% of the sample.

At the junction V is shortened by 0 bases and J by 0 bases, with 6 bases in between. The cysteine opens and the phenylalanine closes a CDR3 of 14 amino acids. Here the CDR3 DNA is all that survives: 42 bases in frame from base 1. The germline V gene encodes CDR1 SGHAT and CDR2 FQNNGV. Rearrangement joined TRBV11-2 to TRBJ2-7; the D gene remains uncertain. The specimen was CD4+ or CD8+ T cells sorted from blood, collected in a trial of the OX40 agonist ivuxolimab. The receptor's source is an adult with an advanced solid tumor such as melanoma, head and neck, liver or kidney cancer. This receptor has the CDR3 CASSLDAASYEQYF. The DNA sequence is as follows: TGTGCCAGCAGCTTAGATGCGGCCTCCTACGAGCAGTACTTC. This CDR3, with the reference TRBV11-2 and TRBJ2-7 proteins standing in past its ends, gives the full variable domain EAGVAQSPRYKIIEKRQSVAFWCNPISGHATLYWYQQILGQGPKLLIQFQNNGVVDDSQLPKDRFSAERLKGVDSTLKIQPAKLEDSAVYLCASSLDAASYEQYFGPGTRLTVT.